This T cell receptor beta chain was identified during a study of T cells in Graves' hyperthyroidism and ophthalmopathy. It was RNA transcripts that yielded the amplified TCR beta CDR3 regions. Primed by the HTBI set, a first-round RT-PCR was run on the TCR CDR3. TCRdb ran MiXCR on the multiplex PCR reads and lists one entry per CDR3 protein. The table shows over 400,000 distinct CDR3 sequences, with 14% to 15% occurring only once. Study-wide points: The model foresaw ophthalmopathy a median around 6.8 months prior to onset. Blood held most thyroid clonotypes expanded above 0.001 frequency.

This clonotype was recorded many times. Its antigen remains unidentified. Lactation, pregnancy, other autoimmune disease or uncontrolled infection excluded patients. The source material was blood. The receptor was isolated from a man aged 18 to 35 with Graves' ophthalmopathy.

The CDR3 sequence is CASSEAGAYTF. CDR3 DNA sequence: TGCGCCAGCAGCGAGGCGGGGGCCTACACCTTC. The chain carries TRBV5-1 and TRBJ1-2, with D possibly matching TRBD1 (6 bases). CDR3 size: 11 residues. Germline CDR1 SGHRS, CDR2 YFSETQ. Deletions cut 4 bases from V and 10 bases from J, with 11 bases between.